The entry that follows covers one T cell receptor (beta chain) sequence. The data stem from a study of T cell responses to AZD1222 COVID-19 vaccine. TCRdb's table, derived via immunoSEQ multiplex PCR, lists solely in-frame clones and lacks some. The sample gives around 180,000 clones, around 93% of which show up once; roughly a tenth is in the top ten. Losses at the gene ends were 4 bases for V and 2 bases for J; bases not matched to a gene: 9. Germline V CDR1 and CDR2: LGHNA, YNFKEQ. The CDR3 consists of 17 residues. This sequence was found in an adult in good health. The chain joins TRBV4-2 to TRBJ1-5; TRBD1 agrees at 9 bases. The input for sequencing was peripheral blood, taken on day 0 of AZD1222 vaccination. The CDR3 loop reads CASSLGQGRVGNQPQHF. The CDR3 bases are TGTGCCAGCAGCCTCGGACAGGGGAGAGTTGGCAATCAGCCCCAGCATTTT.